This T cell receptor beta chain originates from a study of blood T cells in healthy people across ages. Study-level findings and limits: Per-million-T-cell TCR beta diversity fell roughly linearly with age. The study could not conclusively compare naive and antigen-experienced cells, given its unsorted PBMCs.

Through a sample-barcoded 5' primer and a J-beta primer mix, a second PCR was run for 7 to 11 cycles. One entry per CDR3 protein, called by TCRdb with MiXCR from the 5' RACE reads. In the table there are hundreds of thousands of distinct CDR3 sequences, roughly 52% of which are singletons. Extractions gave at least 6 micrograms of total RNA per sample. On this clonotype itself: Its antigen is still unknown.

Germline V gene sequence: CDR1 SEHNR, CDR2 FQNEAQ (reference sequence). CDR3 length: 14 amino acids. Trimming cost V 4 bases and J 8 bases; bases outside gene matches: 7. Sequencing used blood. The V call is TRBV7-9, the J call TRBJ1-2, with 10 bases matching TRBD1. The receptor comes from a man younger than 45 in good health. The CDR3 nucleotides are TGTGCCAGCAGCTACGGGGGACAGGGGAGAGGCTACACCTTC. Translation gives CASSYGGQGRGYTF.